The 9 T cell receptor beta chains listed next were all sequenced from one sample in a study of T cell changes during pregnancy in multiple sclerosis. Measured with immunoSEQ multiplex PCR; TCRdb has only the in-frame clones, and not every one. The data show tens of thousands of clones, around 94% seen once. Source: peripheral blood, taken after pregnancy. These receptors originate from a female donor with multiple sclerosis, enrolled in a pregnancy study.

The chain recombines TRBV9 with TRBJ2-1, with 10 bases aligning to TRBD2. Trimming removed 2 bases from V and 10 bases from J; junction bases left unmatched: 6. Germline V CDR1 and CDR2: SGDLS, YYNGEE. The CDR3 loop spans 14 amino acids. The CDR3 coding sequence is TGTGCCAGCAGCGTCAGCGGGAGGGCATTCGAGCAGTTCTTC. Translation: CASSVSGRAFEQFF.

The chain is built from TRBV18 and TRBJ2-1; 12 positions match TRBD2. The CDR3 has 14 residues. CDR1 KGHSH and CDR2 LQKENI come from the germline V gene. Germline trimming cut 3 bases from V and 8 bases from J; bases unmatched to any gene: 2. As DNA, the CDR3 is TGTGCCAGCTCACCGGGACTAGCGGGCCATGAGCAGTTCTTC. Its protein is CASSPGLAGHEQFF.

The chain uses TRBV18 and TRBJ2-7; no clear D. CDR3 length: 11 amino acids. Germline CDR1 KGHSH, CDR2 LQKENI. Trimming left V 6 bases short and J 7 bases short, with 10 bases between. The CDR3 DNA reads as TGTGCCAGCTCTGGGCAGGCTGAGCAGTACTTC. This translates into CASSGQAEQYF.

The CDR3 nucleotides read TGCAGCGGTCAAGGAGGGAGCGGGAGGCCAAATGAGCAGTTCTTC. Translated: CSGQGGSGRPNEQFF. The chain couples TRBV29-1 to TRBJ2-1; 9 nucleotides match TRBD2. Germline CDR1 SQVTM, CDR2 ANQGSEA. J gave up 7 bases and V 7 bases, and 14 bases lay outside the gene matches. The CDR3 length is 15 residues.

The CDR3 sequence is CASSVGDRGTDTQYF. In DNA form, the CDR3 reads TGTGCCAGCAGCGTAGGGGACAGGGGCACAGATACGCAGTATTTT. The chain carries TRBV9 and TRBJ2-3; TRBD1 aligns across 9 bases. This CDR3 has 15 residues. From germline, CDR1 is SGDLS and CDR2 YYNGEE. The V segment lost 0 bases and the J segment 1 base; nucleotides outside the gene matches: 0.

This chain uses TRBV21-1 with TRBJ1-5; TRBD1, as called in the table, went unchecked against the DNA. TRBV21-1 is a pseudogene segment. The CDR3 runs 19 residues. The CDR3 is CASTPGQGLDPISNQPQHF. The CDR3 coding sequence is TGTGCCAGCACCCCGGGACAGGGCCTTGACCCTATATCCAATCAGCCCCAGCATTTT.

The J gene is TRBJ1-2, the V gene TRBV25-1; D uncertain. Between the trimmed V and J ends, which lost 2 bases and 5 bases, there was a span of 12 bases. Germline V gives CDR1 MGHDK, CDR2 SYGVNS. The CDR3 is 14 amino acids. The CDR3 nucleotides are TGTGCCAGCAGTGAAGAGGGAATGGGTTATGGCTACACCTTC. Translated, it gives CASSEEGMGYGYTF.

The V gene is TRBV6-1, the J gene TRBJ1-5; the D gene is possibly TRBD1 (6 bases). Germline CDR1 and CDR2: MNHNS and SASEGT. The CDR3 is 15 residues long. Trimming cost V 2 bases and J 3 bases, with 11 bases left between them. The CDR3 loop is CASSETRGNNQPQHF. Written as DNA, the CDR3 is TGTGCCAGCAGTGAAACGAGGGGGAACAATCAGCCCCAGCATTTT.

This clone was recorded once. The CDR3 coding sequence is TGTGCCAGCAGCGTAGGGAGCCAGCCTAATGAAAAACTGTTTTTT. As protein: CASSVGSQPNEKLFF. This chain connects TRBV9 to TRBJ1-4; D uncertain. This CDR3 region has 15 residues. From germline, CDR1 is SGDLS and CDR2 YYNGEE. V was pared by 0 bases and J by 3 bases, with 9 bases between.